One T cell receptor (beta chain) is described in this entry. Its matching antigen is unknown. This sample is part of a study of T-cell reconstitution after alpha-beta-depleted transplantation in children. Study-wide results and limits: At around two months after transplant, the alpha-beta T cells were reportedly derived from several hundred expanded clones that came from non-depleted graft cells. Fresh T-cell production supplied most of the T-cell counts and diversity seen one year after transplant.

V lost 4 bases to trimming and J lost 3 bases, with 10 bases between them. CDR3 length: 12 amino acids. Germline CDR1 DFQATT, CDR2 SNEGSKA (reference sequence). Unique molecular identifiers tagged the TCRbeta library. TCRdb called the PCR reads again in MiXCR, with one record for every CDR3 protein. The sample records about 440,000 distinct CDR3 sequences, around two fifths being singletons. The sample here was PBMCs, taken before TCRalphabeta/CD19-depleted stem cell transplant. The chain recombines TRBV20-1 with TRBJ2-7; D is perhaps TRBD1 (7 bases). This receptor was identified in a girl aged 2-10 years with aplastic anemia, due to receive a stem cell transplant. The CDR3 here is CSANRGGYEQYF. The CDR3 nucleotides read TGCAGTGCTAACAGGGGAGGCTACGAGCAGTACTTC.